This paragraph reports one T cell receptor beta chain. Libraries of TRB cDNA were made by 5' RACE and carried UMIs. From its re-call of the 5' RACE reads, TCRdb lists each CDR3 protein once, without DNA. The listing contains more than 45,000 distinct CDR3 sequences. Germline loops: CDR1 MDHEN, CDR2 SYDVKM. The CDR3 is 17 amino acids. This sample is part of a study of CXCR3-negative and CXCR3-positive naive CD8 T cells. The TCR was taken from a human donor in good health. Some clones in this sample may be carry-over from other donors' samples. V is TRBV28 and J is TRBJ2-2; without DNA, the TCRdb call of TRBD2 cannot be checked. The sample comprised naive CXCR3- CD8+ T cells from blood. Subset of the sample: CD45RO-CCR7+CD27+CD95- naive CD8+ T cells lacking CXCR3 (TNR3-). The CDR3 here is CASSSYREYANTGELFF.